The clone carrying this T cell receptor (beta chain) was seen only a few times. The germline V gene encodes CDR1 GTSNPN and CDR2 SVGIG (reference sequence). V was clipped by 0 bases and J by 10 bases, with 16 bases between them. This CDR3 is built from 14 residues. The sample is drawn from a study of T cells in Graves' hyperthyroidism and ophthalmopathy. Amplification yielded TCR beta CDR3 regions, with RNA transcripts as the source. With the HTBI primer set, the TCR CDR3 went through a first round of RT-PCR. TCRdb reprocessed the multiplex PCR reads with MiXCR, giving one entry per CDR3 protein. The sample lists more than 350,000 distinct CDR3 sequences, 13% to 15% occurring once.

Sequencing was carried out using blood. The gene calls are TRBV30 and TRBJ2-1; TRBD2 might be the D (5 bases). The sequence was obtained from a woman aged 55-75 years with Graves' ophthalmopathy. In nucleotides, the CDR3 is TGTGCCTGGAGTGTCCTGCGGGCGTGGGGAGAGCAGTTCTTC. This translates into CAWSVLRAWGEQFF.